Following are 20 T cell receptor beta chains from one sample sequenced in a study of regulatory T cells in long-lasting Graves disease. The sample's time point: newly diagnosed GD, antithyroid drugs for less than 3 months. The authors made the TCR library using RNA they extracted from PBMCs. The authors built TCR beta libraries using iRepertoire HTBI primers and Arm-PCR of CDR3 regions. One entry per CDR3 protein, called by TCRdb with MiXCR from the multiplex PCR reads. The sample shows 350,000 to 550,000 distinct CDR3 sequences, 15% of them seen only once. These data were also reused for a study on T cells in Graves' hyperthyroidism and ophthalmopathy.

Specimen: peripheral blood mononuclear cells (PBMCs), collected at new diagnosis, from a patient treated with antithyroid drugs. Receptors originate from a woman under 40 with Graves disease.

CDR3 sequence (DNA): TGTGCCAGCAGCTTAGTGGACAGGGGCAAAGAGACCCAGTACTTC. Translating it yields CASSLVDRGKETQYF. The V and J genes are TRBV13 and TRBJ2-5, with 9 bases aligning to TRBD1. This CDR3 has 15 amino acids. With 1 base clipped from V and 3 bases from J, the junction kept 3 bases outside the gene matches. CDR1 and CDR2 (germline): PRHDT, FYEKMQ (reference sequence).

The sample holds a few counts of this clonotype. The J gene is TRBJ2-3, the V gene TRBV5-1, with 10 bases identical to TRBD2. The CDR3 has 16 residues. Germline CDR1 SGHRS, CDR2 YFSETQ. The V and J ends lost 0 bases and 6 bases, in that order; junction bases with no gene match: 7. This chain's CDR3 is CASSLDLAGEPDTQYF. The DNA for the CDR3 is TGCGCCAGCAGCTTGGATCTAGCGGGAGAACCGGATACGCAGTATTTT.

This rearrangement joins TRBV19 to TRBJ2-7, with D possibly called TRBD1 or TRBD2 (5 bases each). Germline lookup yields CDR1 LNHDA and CDR2 SQIVND (reference sequence). The CDR3 length is 14 residues. V lost 5 bases and J lost 4, with 15 bases in between. The chain's CDR3 is CASSSPGTKYEQYF. DNA of the CDR3: TGTGCCAGTAGTTCTCCCGGGACGAAATACGAGCAGTACTTC.

This clonotype was observed at least ten times. This chain connects TRBV28 to TRBJ2-1, with 7 positions matching TRBD2. This CDR3 is built from 17 residues. CDR1 and CDR2 (germline): MDHEN, SYDVKM. V gave up 1 base and J gave up 4 bases; unmatched junction bases: 10. The CDR3 is CASSLSPGGPKYNEQFF. DNA of the CDR3: TGTGCCAGCAGTTTATCTCCGGGAGGCCCGAAATACAATGAGCAGTTCTTC.

The chain combines TRBV20-1 with TRBJ2-1; TRBD2 is a possible D gene (6 bases). The assigned J gene may be wrong: the sequence end matches TRBJ2-5 better. This CDR3 has 12 residues. Germline values: CDR1 DFQATT, CDR2 SNEGSKA (reference sequence). CDR3 residues: CSAGTRGETQYF. The CDR3 DNA reads TGCAGTGCGGGGACCCGGGGGGAGACCCAGTACTTC.

Only a few counts were recorded for this clonotype. The chain couples TRBV12-5 to TRBJ2-1; D remains ambiguous. The V gene's germline CDR1 is LGHNT and CDR2 FRNRAP. The CDR3 consists of 12 residues. Between the trimmed V and J ends, which lost 5 bases and 12 bases, there was a span of 14 bases. CDR3 sequence (DNA): TGTGCTAGTGGTCCCAATCGACTTATGCAGTTCTTC. Translation gives CASGPNRLMQFF.

The chain carries TRBV28 and TRBJ1-3, with D hard to call. Trimming shortened V by 8 bases and J by 0 bases, and 11 bases separated the two germline ends. The CDR3 extends over 14 amino acids. CDR1 and CDR2 from the germline V gene are MDHEN and SYDVKM. CDR3 residues: CASRISFSGNTIYF. Written as DNA, the CDR3 is TGTGCCAGCCGTATTAGTTTCTCTGGAAACACCATATATTTT.

This clonotype has just a few counts. The rearrangement uses TRBV11-3 and TRBJ2-5; possibly TRBD1 for D (6 bases). V gave up 1 base and J gave up 5 bases, with 11 bases separating them. Germline lookup yields CDR1 SGHNT and CDR2 YENEEA. The CDR3 runs 14 residues. In DNA form, the CDR3 reads TGTGCCAGCAGCTTAGGTGGGACAACGGAGACCCAGTACTTC. Amino acids: CASSLGGTTETQYF.

This chain joins TRBV20-1 and TRBJ1-6; D not resolved. Trimming removed 1 base at V and 6 bases at J, with 7 bases between. CDR1 is DFQATT and CDR2 is SNEGSKA in the germline V gene (reference sequence). This CDR3 region has 13 residues. The CDR3 here is CSARARINSPLHF. DNA for the CDR3: TGCAGTGCTAGAGCCAGGATTAATTCACCCCTCCACTTT.

Points on this clonotype: Since a much larger clone is just one base distant, this may be a read error. The chain recombines TRBV4-2 with TRBJ2-3, with TRBD2 matching over 10 bases. Germline V gives CDR1 LGHNA, CDR2 YNFKEQ. The CDR3 has 17 residues. Unmatched junction bases numbered 14, after V lost 3 bases and J lost 8 bases. The CDR3 loop reads CASSQRPGLAWGGTQYF. The CDR3 DNA reads as TGTGCCAGCAGCCAGAGGCCGGGACTAGCGTGGGGAGGTACGCAGTATTTT.

In regard to this clonotype: Relative to the germline gene, one junction end is altered; a read error may explain this. The gene calls are TRBV5-8 and TRBJ1-2, with a weak D call TRBD1 (5 bases). This CDR3 spans 12 amino acids. The germline CDR1 and CDR2 sequences are SGHTS and YDEGEE. As DNA, the CDR3 is TGTGCCAGCAGCCTCGTGCCGGGACGTTGGGGCTTC. This sequence encodes CASSLVPGRWGF.

The sample holds many counts of this clonotype. This sequence joins TRBV12-3 or TRBV12-4 and TRBJ1-2, with a possible D match to TRBD1 (5 bases). The CDR3 is 14 amino acids. V lost 0 bases and J lost 1, with 6 bases in between. The CDR3 protein is CASSLAQGNYGYTF. For the CDR3, the DNA is TGTGCCAGCAGTTTAGCTCAGGGTAACTATGGCTACACCTTC.

This clonotype was recorded once. The rearrangement uses TRBV24-1 and TRBJ2-1; D is perhaps TRBD2 (6 bases). The V gene's germline CDR1 is KGHDR and CDR2 SFDVKD. Deletions cut 5 bases from V and 9 bases from J, with 22 bases between. The CDR3 consists of 16 residues. The CDR3 loop reads CATSGFPLGGSGEQFF. The CDR3, as DNA: TGTGCCACCAGTGGGTTCCCCCTGGGGGGTTCGGGTGAGCAGTTCTTC.

Ten or more counts support this clonotype. This chain joins TRBV27 and TRBJ2-3; 8 positions agree with TRBD1. Looked up from germline, CDR1 is MNHEY and CDR2 is SMNVEV (reference sequence). CDR3 length: 17 amino acids. Unmatched junction bases numbered 6, after V lost 0 bases and J lost 1 base. The CDR3, as DNA: TGTGCCAGCAGTTTATCTGGACAGGGCCAGGGCACAGATACGCAGTATTTT. The encoded protein is CASSLSGQGQGTDTQYF.

This clonotype showed up many times. V is TRBV18 and J is TRBJ2-5; 10 bases align to TRBD2. The CDR3 consists of 16 residues. Trimming cost V 0 bases and J 5 bases; bases outside gene matches: 6. CDR1 is KGHSH, CDR2 LQKENI, per germline. DNA for the CDR3: TGTGCCAGCTCACCACCTGGGCTAGCGGGAGTGGAGACCCAGTACTTC. Translation gives CASSPPGLAGVETQYF.

The chain employs TRBV6-2 or TRBV6-3 and TRBJ1-3, with D unresolved. The ends were cut back, 4 bases at V and 2 bases at J, with 12 bases in the middle. CDR3 length: 15 residues. Germline CDR1 MNHEY, CDR2 SVGEGT. The CDR3 nucleotides read TGTGCCAGCAGTTGGGCTATGGGTGCTGGAAACACCATATATTTT. Protein sequence: CASSWAMGAGNTIYF.

This clonotype was counted at least ten times. DNA for the CDR3: TGTGCCAGCAGTTACGGTCACAGTTCGGTGGTGAACACTGAAGCTTTCTTT. It is translated as CASSYGHSSVVNTEAFF. The genes are TRBV6-9 and TRBJ1-1; D unclear. Germline CDR1 and CDR2: MNHGY and SVAAGI. The length of the CDR3 is 17 residues. Trimming took 3 bases from V and 0 from J, leaving 17 bases between them.

The rearrangement uses TRBV6-1 and TRBJ2-7, with D possibly being TRBD2 (6 bases). The germline V gene encodes CDR1 MNHNS and CDR2 SASEGT. The V end was cut by 6 bases, the J end by 2 bases, with 17 bases between. CDR3 length: 15 residues. The CDR3 spells CASRPRLEWPYEQYF. For the CDR3, the DNA is TGTGCCAGCAGGCCCCGACTAGAATGGCCCTACGAGCAGTACTTC.

CDR3 region: CASSPEKYEQYF. The DNA of the CDR3 is TGTGCCAGCTCACCAGAGAAGTACGAGCAGTACTTC. V is TRBV18 and J is TRBJ2-7; D remains unclear. V was shortened by 2 bases and J by 4 bases, with 6 bases between the two germline ends. This CDR3 has 12 residues. Germline CDR1 reads KGHSH; CDR2 reads LQKENI.

Concerning this clonotype: A far larger clone is just one base off, so this is likely a read error. V and J are TRBV7-9 and TRBJ2-1; 8 nucleotides line up with TRBD2. The CDR3 covers 13 residues. Germline CDR1 and CDR2: SEHNR and FQNEAQ (reference sequence). The CDR3 region is CTSSLTSGNEQFF. The CDR3 bases are TGTACCAGCAGCTTAACTAGCGGCAATGAGCAGTTCTTC.